The rows below give T cell receptor beta chains drawn from one sample of a study of immune characterization of retroperitoneal liposarcoma. TCRdb passed the PCR reads through MiXCR, listing each CDR3 protein once. The sample yields over 8,000 distinct CDR3 sequences, over 35% seen once. The sequenced sample consisted of tumor tissue. Receptors originate from a male donor with retroperitoneal liposarcoma. CDR3s include the opening cysteine and the closing phenylalanine or tryptophan. D genes are given only for firm matches. Clone size appears in some rows only: once, few, many, or a class for an expanded clone.

few	TRBV6-5	TRBJ2-2	TRBD2	TGTGCCAGCAGTGCAGCTCTAGCGGGAGGGACCGGGGAGCTGTTTTTT	CASSAALAGGTGELFF
NA	TRBV6-1	TRBJ2-7	TRBD1	TGTGCCAGCAGCATACCGGGACAGGGGGCTGACGAGCAGTACTTC	CASSIPGQGADEQYF
NA	TRBV6-1	TRBJ2-5	NA	TGTGCCAGCAGTCCGGCTTTAGAGACCCAGTACTTC	CASSPALETQYF
NA	TRBV6-6	TRBJ2-1	NA	TGTGCCAGCAGTTACTCGATGACGGAATCTTTCCAGGGCATTCAGTTCTTC	CASSYSMTESFQGIQFF
few	TRBV11-2	TRBJ2-1	NA	TGTGCCAGCAGAGGGGGATACGGAATCCAAGAGACCCAGTTCTTC	CASRGGYGIQETQFF
NA	TRBV6-1	TRBJ2-3	NA	TGTGCCAGCAGTGGTCCAGGGTATTCGGCAGATACGCAGTATTTT	CASSGPGYSADTQYF
NA	TRBV6-1	TRBJ2-1	NA	TGTGCCAGCAGTTTCAACAATGAGCAGTTCTTC	CASSFNNEQFF
NA	TRBV12-3/TRBV12-4	TRBJ2-6	NA	TGTGCCAGCAGTTTAGGAGCCAACGTCCTGACTTTC	CASSLGANVLTF
NA	TRBV6-1	TRBJ1-4	TRBD1	TGTGCCAGCAGTGAAGCGTTTGGACAGGCGGAAGAAAAACTGTTTTTT	CASSEAFGQAEEKLFF
many	TRBV6-1	TRBJ2-7	TRBD2	TGTGCCAGCAGTAGACTAGCGGGGAACAATGAGCAGTACTTC	CASSRLAGNNEQYF
NA	TRBV27	TRBJ2-3	TRBD2	TGTGCCAGCAGTCCCCGGGGGGGATGGGGTAGCACAGATACGCAGTATTTT	CASSPRGGWGSTDTQYF
NA	TRBV6-2/TRBV6-3	TRBJ2-3	TRBD1	TGTGCCAGCAAGGGACAGACTAGCACAGATACGCAGTATTTT	CASKGQTSTDTQYF
few	TRBV10-2	TRBJ2-1	TRBD2	TGCGCCAGCAGAGTTAGGACTAGCGGGAGCAATGAGCAGTTCTTC	CASRVRTSGSNEQFF
NA	TRBV12-3/TRBV12-4	TRBJ1-6	TRBD1	TGTGCCAGCAGTCCCGGACAGGGTGGGGGTTCACCCCTCCACTTT	CASSPGQGGGSPLHF
many	TRBV6-1	TRBJ2-5	NA	TGTGCCAGCAGTGAAGAGGGAGTGCTGCAAGAGACCCAGTACTTC	CASSEEGVLQETQYF
few	TRBV7-2	TRBJ2-1	TRBD2	TGTGCCAGCAGCTCCCCGGGACTAGCGAGAGAGACCCAGTTCTTC	CASSSPGLARETQFF
NA	TRBV27	TRBJ2-1	TRBD2	TGTGCCAGCAGTTGGCGGGAGGGTTGGGAGCAGTTCTTC	CASSWREGWEQFF
few	TRBV7-2	TRBJ2-1	TRBD2	TGTGCCAGCAGCTTAACTAGCGGGGGCGGGGAGACCCAGTTCTTC	CASSLTSGGGETQFF
NA	TRBV27	TRBJ1-6	NA	TGTGCCAGCAGCCCTGGGTGGTCGTCCTATAATTCACCCCTCCACTTT	CASSPGWSSYNSPLHF
few	TRBV6-1	TRBJ2-2	NA	TGTGCCAGCAGTGAGGCGGAAACCGGGGAGCTGTTTTTT	CASSEAETGELFF
medium-sized	TRBV6-1	TRBJ2-1	NA	TGTGCCAGCAGTGAAGGACAGTTAAATGAGCAGTTCTTC	CASSEGQLNEQFF
NA	TRBV10-2	TRBJ2-1	NA	TGCGCCAGCAGTGAAACGATACCCTACAATGAGCAGTTCTTC	CASSETIPYNEQFF
many	TRBV27	TRBJ2-1	NA	TGTGCCAGCAGTCCCACTAATTACAATGAGCAGTTCTTC	CASSPTNYNEQFF
many	TRBV7-6	TRBJ2-5	TRBD1	TGTGCCAGCAGCTTAGCCGGGACAGGGCGCCAAGAGACCCAGTACTTC	CASSLAGTGRQETQYF
few	TRBV6-7	TRBJ2-1	NA	TGTGCCAGCCATCCCGAGCAGTTCTTC	CASHPEQFF
many	TRBV7-2	TRBJ2-5	NA	TGTGCCAGCAGCTCACTCCCCGGGTCGACTAACCAAGAGACCCAGTACTTC	CASSSLPGSTNQETQYF
NA	TRBV20-1	TRBJ2-1	TRBD2	TGCAGTGCTACTACTAGCGGGGTATACAATGAGCAGTTCTTC	CSATTSGVYNEQFF
NA	TRBV6-2/TRBV6-3	TRBJ2-1	TRBD2	TGTGCCAGCATCCCGGGACTAGCGGGAGCTACTGAGCGGTTCTTC	CASIPGLAGATERFF
few	TRBV7-2	TRBJ2-1	NA	TGTGCCAGCAGCATATCGGGAGAACGGTACGAGCAGTTCTTC	CASSISGERYEQFF
few	TRBV10-2	TRBJ2-1	TRBD1	TGCGCCAGCACGACAGGGCTCGGAACATCCTACGAGCAGTTCTTC	CASTTGLGTSYEQFF
NA	TRBV6-1	TRBJ2-2	TRBD2	TGTGCCAGCAAAAAGACGGGGGGGGACACCGGGGAGCTGTTTTTT	CASKKTGGDTGELFF
few	TRBV6-1	TRBJ2-1	NA	TGTGCCAGCAGTCGCGGGACAGTTAATGGTGAGCAGTTCTTC	CASSRGTVNGEQFF
NA	TRBV6-5	TRBJ1-3	NA	TGTGCCAGCAGTTACAGACAACGAGCTGGAAACACCATATATTTT	CASSYRQRAGNTIYF
many	TRBV12-3/TRBV12-4	TRBJ1-3	NA	TGTGCCAGCAGTTTCTGGGGGAGAGGAAACACCATATATTTT	CASSFWGRGNTIYF
NA	TRBV10-3	TRBJ1-2	NA	TGTGCCATCAGGGCCGGGGCAGGGGAGCAAAATGAAGAAGGCTACACCTTC	CAIRAGAGEQNEEGYTF
NA	TRBV6-6	TRBJ1-1	TRBD1	TGTGCCAGCAGTTACCTCGGACAGGGGGCCGCTGAAGCTTTCTTT	CASSYLGQGAAEAFF
once	TRBV6-5	TRBJ2-5	TRBD1	TGTGCCAGCGGGACAGGGGGGCACTTGGTAGAGACCCAGTACTTC	CASGTGGHLVETQYF
medium-sized	TRBV6-1	TRBJ2-7	TRBD2	TGTGCCAGCAGTGACCCGGGACTAGCGGGGACTTACTCCTACAATGAGCAGTACTTC	CASSDPGLAGTYSYNEQYF
few	TRBV4-2	TRBJ2-1	TRBD1	TGTGCCAGCAGCCAGGGCACAGGGGGAGATGAGCAGTTCTTC	CASSQGTGGDEQFF
NA	TRBV11-3	TRBJ2-5	TRBD1	TGTGCCAGCAGCCAGGGACAGGAAGAGACCCAGTACTTC	CASSQGQEETQYF
few	TRBV6-1	TRBJ1-1	NA	TGTGCCAGCAGTGATAAGGGGCGGAACACTGAAGCTTTCTTT	CASSDKGRNTEAFF
few	TRBV7-2	TRBJ2-4	TRBD1	TGTGCCAGCACCACCCCGGGACAGGGGAGGGACATTCAGTACTTC	CASTTPGQGRDIQYF
NA	TRBV3-1	TRBJ2-3	NA	TGTGCCAGCAGCCAAGTGGGAATGTCGAGGGGAGATACGCAGTATTTT	CASSQVGMSRGDTQYF
few	TRBV6-4	TRBJ2-5	TRBD2	TGTGCCAGCAGCCCCGGGACTAGCGGGAGGTCAGGTGCGCTGGAGACCCAGTACTTC	CASSPGTSGRSGALETQYF
few	TRBV6-1	TRBJ2-1	TRBD1	TGTGCCAGCAGTGAAAGAGTAGGGGGCCTCTACGAGCAGTTCTTC	CASSERVGGLYEQFF
few	TRBV11-3	TRBJ2-1	TRBD2	TGTGCCAGCAGCGGACCACTAGCGGGAGGGCCTCAGGGAAAACCGAGGTACGAGCAGTTCTTC	CASSGPLAGGPQGKPRYEQFF
few	TRBV10-3	TRBJ2-7	TRBD1	TGTGCCATCAGTGAGATTACGGGACAGGGAAACTACGAGCAGTACTTC	CAISEITGQGNYEQYF
NA	TRBV7-2	TRBJ2-2	TRBD1	TGTGCCAGCAGCTTAGGGGGACAGGCTAACACCGGGGAGCTGTTTTTT	CASSLGGQANTGELFF
medium-sized	TRBV6-6	TRBJ2-1	NA	TGTGCCAGCAGTTACGGCCTAGGACAAGAGACCCAGTTCTTC	CASSYGLGQETQFF
NA	TRBV24-1	TRBJ2-1	TRBD1	TGTGCCACCAGTGATCCCGGGACAGGGACCTACAATGAGCAGTTCTTC	CATSDPGTGTYNEQFF
many	TRBV6-6	TRBJ1-4	TRBD1	TGTGCCAGCAGTTACTCGACAGGGACTAATGAAAAACTGTTTTTT	CASSYSTGTNEKLFF
few	TRBV27	TRBJ2-2	NA	TGTGCCAGCAGTCTACAGGGAGGCACCGGGGAGCTGTTTTTT	CASSLQGGTGELFF
once	TRBV7-2	TRBJ2-1	NA	TGTGCCAGCAGCTTTTACAGCAGCTCCTACAATGAGCAGTTCTTC	CASSFYSSSYNEQFF
medium-sized	TRBV6-1	TRBJ2-7	NA	TGTGCCAGCACGGACCCGCGTGCCTACGAGCAGTACTTC	CASTDPRAYEQYF